One sample yielded the 15 T cell receptor beta chains listed below, sequenced in a study of control samples from healthy donors and cancer patients. Clones were sequenced by immunoSEQ multiplex PCR, and TCRdb holds only the in-frame ones, with some missing. The repertoire table contains roughly 200,000 clones. Sample: blood. These receptors came from a woman in her thirties in good health.

The rearrangement uses TRBV6-5 and TRBJ1-1; 9 bases fit TRBD1. The trim removed 6 bases at V and 4 bases at J, leaving 9 bases unmatched. Germline V gives CDR1 MNHEY, CDR2 SVGAGI. The CDR3 consists of 15 residues. The CDR3 protein is CASRREGQGRTEAFF. CDR3 nucleotide sequence: TGTGCCAGCAGGAGAGAAGGACAGGGGCGCACTGAAGCTTTCTTT.

This sequence joins TRBV11-1 and TRBJ1-1; D is unresolved. From germline, CDR1 is SGHAT and CDR2 FQDESV (reference sequence). V gave up 4 bases and J gave up 0 bases, with 15 bases separating them. The CDR3 runs to 16 residues. CDR3 sequence (DNA): TGTGCCAGCAGCTCATTGGGCATGGGCATGAACACTGAAGCTTTCTTT. This codes for CASSSLGMGMNTEAFF.

The chain carries TRBV19 and TRBJ1-1; the D gene is possibly TRBD1 (6 bases). CDR3 length: 13 amino acids. The V and J ends lost 1 base and 7 bases respectively, with 10 bases between them. CDR1 is LNHDA and CDR2 is SQIVND in the germline V gene (reference sequence). CDR3: CASSIVLRGEAFF. Here the CDR3 DNA reads TGTGCCAGTAGTATAGTCCTCAGGGGTGAAGCTTTCTTT.

The genes are TRBV5-6 and TRBJ1-2; 8 bases align to TRBD1. This CDR3 is 18 amino acids long. Germline V gives CDR1 SGHDT, CDR2 YYEEEE. V lost 5 bases to trimming and J lost 6 bases; unmatched junction nucleotides: 21. The CDR3 DNA follows: TGTGCCAGCAGACTGCCTAGAGGACAGGGATTAGCTGGGGATGGCTACACCTTC. It yields the protein CASRLPRGQGLAGDGYTF.

The chain joins TRBV28 to TRBJ1-6; D gene ambiguous. V lost 6 bases and J lost 6, with 3 bases in between. Germline V lookup: CDR1 MDHEN, CDR2 SYDVKM. CDR3 length: 11 amino acids. The CDR3 sequence: CASRSNSPLHF. In nucleotides, the CDR3 is TGTGCCAGCAGGAGTAATTCACCCCTCCACTTT.

The chain is built from TRBV5-1 and TRBJ1-2, with D perhaps matching TRBD1 (5 bases). There are 15 residues in the CDR3. Deletions cut 3 bases from V and 4 bases from J, with 16 bases between. The germline V gene encodes CDR1 SGHRS and CDR2 YFSETQ. The CDR3 protein is CASSSADRQLYGYTF. Written as DNA, the CDR3 is TGCGCCAGCAGCTCCGCAGACAGACAGCTCTATGGCTACACCTTC.

This chain joins TRBV6-5 and TRBJ2-7, with TRBD2 as a possible D gene (5 bases). Per the germline V gene, CDR1 is MNHEY and CDR2 is SVGAGI. Trimming removed 11 bases from V and 2 bases from J, with 16 bases in between. The CDR3 length is 13 residues. CDR3 sequence: CAVQLGQTYEQYF. For the CDR3, the DNA is TGTGCCGTACAACTAGGGCAGACCTACGAGCAGTACTTC.

V and J are TRBV5-1 and TRBJ1-6; the D gene is possibly TRBD1 (5 bases). Germline V gene lookup returns CDR1 SGHRS and CDR2 YFSETQ. The length of the CDR3 is 14 residues. V lost 6 bases and J 6 bases, leaving 13 bases between the germline ends. The CDR3 here is CASTPGQINSPLHF. Here the CDR3 DNA reads TGCGCCAGCACCCCAGGGCAGATTAATTCACCCCTCCACTTT.

The J gene is TRBJ2-7, the V gene TRBV4-2, with 13 nucleotides matching TRBD2. The CDR3 length is 18 residues. J lost 5 bases, V lost 0 bases, and 10 bases had no gene match. CDR1 is LGHNA, CDR2 YNFKEQ, per germline. The chain's CDR3 is CASSQEWPTSGGANEQYF. For the CDR3, the DNA is TGTGCCAGCAGCCAAGAATGGCCTACTAGCGGGGGGGCGAACGAGCAGTACTTC.

V is TRBV3-1 (or the pseudogene TRBV3-2) and J is TRBJ1-5; 9 positions match TRBD1. The length of the CDR3 is 14 residues. CDR1 is LGHDT and CDR2 is YNNKEL in the germline V gene (reference sequence). Trimming removed 4 bases from V and 7 bases from J; junction bases left unmatched: 5. The CDR3 coding sequence is TGTGCCAGCAGCCTACAGGGGGCGAGGCAGCCCCAGCATTTT. It codes for CASSLQGARQPQHF.

The V and J genes are TRBV27 and TRBJ1-2; D might be TRBD1 (6 bases). Germline lookup yields CDR1 MNHEY and CDR2 SMNVEV (reference sequence). The CDR3 has 13 amino acids. Trimming took off 6 bases at V and 3 bases at J, with 11 bases between the two ends. CDR3 in amino acids: CASSFGTHYGYTF. CDR3 nucleotides: TGTGCCAGCAGCTTCGGGACACACTATGGCTACACCTTC.

The chain links TRBV11-2 to TRBJ2-2, with D maybe TRBD1 (6 bases). This CDR3 has 13 residues. V dropped 4 bases and J dropped 5 bases, with 8 bases sitting between them. Germline CDR1 is SGHAT and CDR2 is FQNNGV. The CDR3 protein is CASSYTGTGELFF. In nucleotides, the CDR3 is TGTGCCAGCAGCTACACAGGGACCGGGGAGCTGTTTTTT.

The chain combines TRBV7-9 with TRBJ1-2; D call uncertain. Looked up from germline, CDR1 is SEHNR and CDR2 is FQNEAQ (reference sequence). V lost 3 bases and J 2 bases, leaving 4 bases between the germline ends. This CDR3 contains 12 residues. The CDR3 reads CASSFENYGYTF. CDR3 coding DNA: TGTGCCAGCAGCTTCGAGAACTATGGCTACACCTTC.

This chain connects TRBV6-5 to TRBJ2-3, with 7 nucleotides matching TRBD1. Per germline, CDR1 MNHEY and CDR2 SVGAGI. This CDR3 is built from 15 residues. Unmatched junction bases numbered 12, after V lost 6 bases and J lost 6 bases. The CDR3 here is CASRPTGSGADTQYF. Here the CDR3 DNA reads TGTGCCAGCAGGCCGACAGGGTCAGGGGCGGATACGCAGTATTTT.

The rearrangement joins TRBV28 to TRBJ1-2; D remains unclear. The CDR3 covers 13 residues. Germline CDR1 MDHEN, CDR2 SYDVKM. Between the trimmed V and J ends, which lost 5 bases and 3 bases, there was a span of 10 bases. CDR3 bases: TGTGCCAGCAGTATAGGTTACCACTATGGCTACACCTTC. It yields the protein CASSIGYHYGYTF.